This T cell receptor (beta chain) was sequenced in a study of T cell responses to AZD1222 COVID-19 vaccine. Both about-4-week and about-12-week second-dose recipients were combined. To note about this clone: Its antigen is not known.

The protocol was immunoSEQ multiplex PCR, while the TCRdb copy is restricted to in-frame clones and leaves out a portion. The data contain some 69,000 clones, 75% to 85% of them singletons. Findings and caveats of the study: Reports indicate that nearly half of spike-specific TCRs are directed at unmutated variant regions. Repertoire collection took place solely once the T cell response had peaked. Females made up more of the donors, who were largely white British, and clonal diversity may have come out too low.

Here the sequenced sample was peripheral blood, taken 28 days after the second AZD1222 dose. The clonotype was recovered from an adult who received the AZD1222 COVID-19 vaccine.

CDR3 bases: TGTGCCAGCAGCTACCCGCCGGGGGGACAGGGTTCTTTCGAGCAGTACTTC. As protein: CASSYPPGGQGSFEQYF. V and J are TRBV7-8 and TRBJ2-7; 9 bases are shared with TRBD1. V was pared by 4 bases and J by 6 bases, with 16 bases of the junction left unmatched. Germline CDR1 is SGHVS and CDR2 is FQNEAQ. The CDR3 has 17 amino acids.